The 5 T cell receptor beta chains presented below share a single source sample, sequenced in a study of T cell clones after liver transplantation. Profiling relied on immunoSEQ multiplex PCR, and the TCRdb table lists in-frame clones only, not all of them. The table has roughly 40,000 clones, roughly 86% seen once. Sequenced here: CD4+ T cells from blood, sampled 24 months after liver transplant. The source of these receptors is a human patient who received a liver transplant. T cells may partly derive from the graft donor.

CDR3 sequence reads: CASTLRGTDTQYF. The CDR3 DNA reads TGCGCCAGCACCCTCCGAGGCACAGATACGCAGTATTTT. The V gene is TRBV5-1, the J gene TRBJ2-3; D unclear. The V and J ends lost 6 bases and 1 base respectively, with 9 bases between them. Germline assignment: CDR1 SGHRS and CDR2 YFSETQ. This CDR3 spans 13 amino acids.

This chain connects TRBV5-6 to TRBJ1-1; D unclear. Germline CDR1 is SGHDT and CDR2 is YYEEEE. The length of the CDR3 is 17 residues. The ends were cut back, 0 bases at V and 5 bases at J, with 20 bases in the middle. The DNA of the CDR3 is TGTGCCAGCAGCTTGGGGCGTACGGGAGGGCTTAATACTGAAGCTTTCTTT. Its translation is CASSLGRTGGLNTEAFF.

This clone was seen a handful of times. The chain uses TRBV4-2 and TRBJ2-1, with TRBD2 identical over 13 bases. V was clipped by 1 base and J by 5 bases; unmatched bases: 8. This CDR3 spans 18 amino acids. Germline CDR1 and CDR2: LGHNA and YNFKEQ. The CDR3 nucleotides are TGTGCCAGCAGCCAAGGGACTAGCGGGGGATCTCAAAACAATGAGCAGTTCTTC. Its protein is CASSQGTSGGSQNNEQFF.

The chain recombines TRBV25-1 with TRBJ2-7; the match to TRBD2 covers 11 bases. Unmatched junction bases numbered 6, after V lost 3 bases and J lost 5 bases. The CDR3 is made up of 15 amino acids. Germline V gives CDR1 MGHDK, CDR2 SYGVNS. The CDR3 protein is CASSDLLAGENEQYF. Written as DNA, the CDR3 is TGTGCCAGCAGTGACCTACTAGCGGGAGAGAACGAGCAGTACTTC.

The rearrangement links TRBV5-4 to TRBJ1-5, with D hard to call. CDR1 and CDR2 from the germline V gene are SGHNT and YYREEE (reference sequence). V was pared by 1 base and J by 6 bases, with 11 bases between. The CDR3 contains 14 residues. The CDR3: CASSLRVEGQPQHF. CDR3 coding DNA: TGTGCCAGCAGCTTGAGGGTGGAGGGTCAGCCCCAGCATTTT.